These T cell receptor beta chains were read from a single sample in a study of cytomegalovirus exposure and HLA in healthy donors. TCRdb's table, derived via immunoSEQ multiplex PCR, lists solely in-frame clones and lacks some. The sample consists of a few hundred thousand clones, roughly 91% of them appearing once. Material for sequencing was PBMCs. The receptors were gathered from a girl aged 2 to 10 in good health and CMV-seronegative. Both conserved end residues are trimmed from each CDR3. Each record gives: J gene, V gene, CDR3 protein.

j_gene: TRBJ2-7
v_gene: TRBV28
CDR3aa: ASRTSGIEQY

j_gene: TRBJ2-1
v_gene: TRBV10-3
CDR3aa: AMGTSGGDYNEQF

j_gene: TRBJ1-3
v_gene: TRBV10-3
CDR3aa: ATSETGQGSGNTIY

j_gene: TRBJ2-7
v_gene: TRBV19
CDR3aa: ASSGIRGNEQY

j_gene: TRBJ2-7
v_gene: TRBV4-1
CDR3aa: ASSQDYYYEQY

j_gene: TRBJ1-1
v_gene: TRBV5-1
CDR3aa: ASSLGQRSTEAF

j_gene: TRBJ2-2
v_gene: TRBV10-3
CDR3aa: AISERGTGELF

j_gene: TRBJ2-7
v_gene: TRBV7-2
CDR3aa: ASSSGTGPYEQY

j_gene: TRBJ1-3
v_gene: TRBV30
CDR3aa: AWSVQGFSGNTIY

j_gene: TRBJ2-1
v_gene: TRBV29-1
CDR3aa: SARSTEQF

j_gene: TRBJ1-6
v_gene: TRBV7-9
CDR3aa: ASSGGDGGIGTLH

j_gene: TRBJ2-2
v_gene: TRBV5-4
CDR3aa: ASSFSRTSGSGELF

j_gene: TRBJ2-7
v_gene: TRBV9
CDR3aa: ASSEGGDLSYEQY

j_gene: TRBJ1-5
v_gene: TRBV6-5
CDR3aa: ASGWGQGASPQH

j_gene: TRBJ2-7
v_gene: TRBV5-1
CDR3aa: ASSSPDRGEQY

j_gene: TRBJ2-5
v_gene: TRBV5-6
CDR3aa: ASSLVVGGETQY

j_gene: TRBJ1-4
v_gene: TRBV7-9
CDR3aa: ASRRGEKLF

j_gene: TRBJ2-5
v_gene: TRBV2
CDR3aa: ARGQGGETQY

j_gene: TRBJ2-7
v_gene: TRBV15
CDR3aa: ATSSGTGPYEQY

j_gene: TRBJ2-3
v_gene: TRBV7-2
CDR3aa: ASSLLAGGRLDTQY

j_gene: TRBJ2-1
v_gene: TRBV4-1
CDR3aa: ASSQDHPSGTRAIYNEQF

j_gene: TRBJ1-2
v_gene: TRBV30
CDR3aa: AWSRDSSNYGYT

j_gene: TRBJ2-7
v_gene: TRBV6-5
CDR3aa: ASSIGGPSYEQY

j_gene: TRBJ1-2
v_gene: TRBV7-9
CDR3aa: ASSLSGTGLMGYT

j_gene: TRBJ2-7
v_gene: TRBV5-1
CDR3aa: ASSPTGGGEQY

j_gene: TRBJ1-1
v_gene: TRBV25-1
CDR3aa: ASSRNTEAF

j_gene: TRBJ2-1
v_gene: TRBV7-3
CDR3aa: ASSLYGTGGDEQF

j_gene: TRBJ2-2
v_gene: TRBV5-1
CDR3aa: ASKEPEVVMDGELF

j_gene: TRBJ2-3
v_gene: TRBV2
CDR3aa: ASSVTASTDTQY

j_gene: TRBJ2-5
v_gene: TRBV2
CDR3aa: AVDLAGGLETQY

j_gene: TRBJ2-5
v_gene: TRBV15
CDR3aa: ATSRDRAETQY

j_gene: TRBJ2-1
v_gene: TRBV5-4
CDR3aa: ASSFGSEQF

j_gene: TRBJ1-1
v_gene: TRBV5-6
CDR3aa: ASSLETGGRGNTEAF

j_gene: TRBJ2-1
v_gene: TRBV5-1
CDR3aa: ASSRQQGLVALNEQF

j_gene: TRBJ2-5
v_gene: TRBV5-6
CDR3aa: ASSSVLEQY

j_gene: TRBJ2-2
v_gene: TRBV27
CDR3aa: ASSPTKGYTGELF

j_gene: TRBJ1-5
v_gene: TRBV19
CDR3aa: ASSAPGTQNQPQH

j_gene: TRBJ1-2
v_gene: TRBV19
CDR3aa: ASSWTVVGYGYT

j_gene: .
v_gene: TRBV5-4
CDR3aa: ASSLGGGSYEQY

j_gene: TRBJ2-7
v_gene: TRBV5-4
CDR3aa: ASSLVERSSYEQY

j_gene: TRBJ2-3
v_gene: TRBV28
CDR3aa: ASRPVAGGEGTDTQY

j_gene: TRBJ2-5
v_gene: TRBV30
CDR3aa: AWSLGAQETQY

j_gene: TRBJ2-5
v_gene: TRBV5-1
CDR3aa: ASSKGLAGNQETQY

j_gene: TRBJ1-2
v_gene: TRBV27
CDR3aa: ASSLGRHYGYT

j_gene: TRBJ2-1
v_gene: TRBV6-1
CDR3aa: ASSTRQGRQF

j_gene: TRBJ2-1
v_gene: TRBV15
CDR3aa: ATSRILGGEQF

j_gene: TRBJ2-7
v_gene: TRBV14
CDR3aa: ASSNSGRAGYEQY

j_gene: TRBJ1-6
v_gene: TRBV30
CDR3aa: AWSVRGGSSPLH

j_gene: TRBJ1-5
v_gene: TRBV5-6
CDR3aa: ASSSRGLNQPQH

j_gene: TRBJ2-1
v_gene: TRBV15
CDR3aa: ATSREWTAQEQF

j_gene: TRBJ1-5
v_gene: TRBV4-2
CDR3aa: ASSQGGQNQPQH

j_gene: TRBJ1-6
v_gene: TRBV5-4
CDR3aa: ASSLRLTTGAYNSPLH

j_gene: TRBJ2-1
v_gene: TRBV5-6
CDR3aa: ASSGSGGLKYNEQF

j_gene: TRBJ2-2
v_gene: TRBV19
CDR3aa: ANPGRREGNTGELF

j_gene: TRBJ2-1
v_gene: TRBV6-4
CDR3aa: ASSDSYWNEQF

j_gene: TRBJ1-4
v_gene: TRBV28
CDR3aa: ASSLEGGSRLF

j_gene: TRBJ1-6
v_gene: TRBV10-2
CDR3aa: ASGLTGGSYNSPLH